The clone carrying this T cell receptor (beta chain) has a handful of counts. The sample is drawn from a study of blood T cell repertoires in COVID-19. Turning to the study itself: Spain, Italy and the United States supplied samples that represented acute and convalescent COVID-19.

Profiling relied on immunoSEQ multiplex PCR, and the TCRdb table lists in-frame clones only, not all of them. The data contain tens of thousands of clones, roughly 88% of them seen just once; the ten biggest clones take up about 7%. The sample consisted of peripheral blood. This TCR was recovered from a man aged 70-80 years with acute or convalescent COVID-19.

The CDR3: CASSLGRDTYGYTF. The DNA of the CDR3 is TGTGCCAGCAGCTTAGGACGGGACACCTATGGCTACACCTTC. J is TRBJ1-2 and V is TRBV5-4; maybe TRBD1 (6 bases). Germline assignment: CDR1 SGHNT and CDR2 YYREEE (reference sequence). Trimming took 2 bases from V and 4 from J, leaving 12 bases between them. This CDR3 is built from 14 residues.